This T cell receptor beta chain stems from a study of cytomegalovirus exposure and HLA in healthy donors. The study's findings and limits: For most subjects, TCR beta sequences were reported to predict HLA-A and HLA-B alleles with accuracy. Later analysis found that TCR beta chains associated with HLA were more clonally expanded than other, equally common chains.

To note about this clone: As yet, its antigen is unknown.

PCR employed 60 Vbeta and 13 Jbeta primers. Sequencing was performed with immunoSEQ multiplex PCR; in TCRdb, only in-frame clones are kept and a portion is missing. The repertoire holds around 200,000 clones, with around 75% as singletons. The CDR3 contains 13 residues. CDR1 is MNHEY, CDR2 SVGAGI, per germline. V gave up 1 base and J gave up 5 bases, with 9 bases separating them. The V and J genes are TRBV6-5 and TRBJ2-7; possible D gene TRBD1, 5 bases. The sample consisted of PBMCs. This receptor was obtained from a male donor in good health and CMV-seronegative. CDR3 in DNA: TGTGCCAGCAGTTACTTCCCCAGGGACGAGCAGTACTTC. Protein product: CASSYFPRDEQYF.